The clone carrying this T cell receptor beta chain showed up just a few times. Its antigen is as yet unknown. The record originates from a study of vaccination effects on CD4 cells after COVID-19. Profiled with immunoSEQ multiplex PCR; TCRdb holds only in-frame clones, not every one. The profile shows roughly 27,000 clones, 72% of them singletons. Study-wide results and caveats: No early post-infection timepoints were available in the study, which also included few convalescent patients. There was only 1 of 255 vaccine-induced clones in healthy vaccinees that cross-reacted with common cold coronaviruses. The study found marked clonal contraction of infection- and vaccine-induced clones late after vaccination.

After expansion with viral peptide pools in the ViraFEST assay, antigen-specific CD4+ T cells were sequenced. Scientists isolated CD4+ T cells after a roughly 10-day culture period ended. None of these healthy vaccinees had been infected with SARS-CoV-2 before vaccination. Both day 3 and day 7 saw half the medium replaced with IL-2 medium. Per germline, CDR1 SNHLY and CDR2 FYNNEI. Unmatched junction bases numbered 11, after V lost 6 bases and J lost 5 bases. This CDR3 comprises 15 residues. Sequencing used CD4+ T cells from PBMCs cultured with SARS-CoV-2 spike peptides, obtained before COVID-19 vaccination. The chain employs TRBV2 and TRBJ1-2; 8 bases agree with TRBD1. The TCR sequence derives from a human donor who received a COVID-19 vaccine. The CDR3 DNA sequence: TGTGCCAGCAGCAATCAACCGGGACAGGTTTATGGCTACACCTTC. Amino acid sequence: CASSNQPGQVYGYTF.